The 24 T cell receptor beta chains in this list originate from one sample, sequenced in a study of PD-1 blockade in classical Hodgkin lymphoma. The time point denotes: newly diagnosed, previously untreated cHL patient sample. Magnetic negative selection was used to purify CD4+ T cells from PBMCs that had been thawed. Sequencing used immunoSEQ multiplex PCR; TCRdb keeps in-frame clones, though not all of them. The sample contains around 31,000 clones, roughly 90% of which appear only once. Material: CD4+ T cells from blood. Every receptor here comes from a human donor with classical Hodgkin lymphoma.

The chain links TRBV18 to TRBJ2-7; 7 nucleotides line up with TRBD2. The length of the CDR3 is 14 residues. CDR1 is KGHSH, CDR2 LQKENI, per germline. Losses at the gene ends were 5 bases for V and 6 bases for J; bases not matched to a gene: 10. The CDR3, as DNA: TGTGCCAGCTCAACCGGGGCGGGAGATATCGAGCAGTACTTC. Protein: CASSTGAGDIEQYF. The variable domain in full, completed from reference TRBV18 and TRBJ2-7, reads NAGVMQNPRHLVRRRGQEARLRCSPMKGHSHVYWYRQLPEEGLKFMVYLQKENIIDESGMPKERFSAEFPKEGPSILRIQQVVRGDSAAYFCASSTGAGDIEQYFGPGTRLTVT.

The V and J genes are TRBV7-6 and TRBJ2-1; 11 bases agree with TRBD2. Germline V gene lookup returns CDR1 SGHVS and CDR2 FNYEAQ. The V segment lost 5 bases and the J segment 9 bases; nucleotides outside the gene matches: 12. The CDR3 runs to 16 residues. CDR3 DNA: TGTGCCAGCAGCCAACAGACTAGCGGGACTATAGGTGAGCAGTTCTTC. The encoded protein is CASSQQTSGTIGEQFF. The full variable domain, rest sourced from reference TRBV7-6 and TRBJ2-1, is GAGVSQSPRYKVTKRGQDVALRCDPISGHVSLYWYRQALGQGPEFLTYFNYEAQQDKSGLPNDRFSAERPEGSISTLTIQRTEQRDSAMYRCASSQQTSGTIGEQFFGPGTRLTVL.

This chain joins TRBV6-4 and TRBJ2-5; the D call may be TRBD1 or TRBD2 (6 bases each). V was trimmed by 8 bases and J by 5 bases, leaving 27 bases between them. This CDR3 region has 17 residues. The V gene's germline CDR1 is MRHNA and CDR2 SNTAGT. This CDR3 is CASDDSGGGLNSETQYF. The CDR3 nucleotides read TGTGCCAGCGATGACTCAGGAGGGGGACTGAATTCGGAGACCCAGTACTTC.

This clone was seen a few times. The rearrangement joins TRBV9 to TRBJ1-3, with D possibly being TRBD1 (5 bases). Trimming took 2 bases from V and 2 from J, leaving 5 bases between them. The CDR3 has 13 amino acids. The germline gives CDR1 SGDLS, CDR2 YYNGEE. CDR3 sequence reads: CASSVRAGNTIYF. The CDR3 nucleotides are TGTGCCAGCAGCGTCAGGGCTGGAAACACCATATATTTT.

The chain carries TRBV2 and TRBJ1-5, with D possibly being TRBD1 (6 bases). The germline V gene has CDR1 SNHLY and CDR2 FYNNEI. The germline V and J ends were trimmed by 8 bases and 3 bases, with 11 bases remaining between them. The CDR3 consists of 13 residues. The CDR3 loop reads CASHREANQPQHF. The CDR3 nucleotides are TGTGCCAGCCACAGGGAAGCCAATCAGCCCCAGCATTTT.

This chain joins TRBV10-3 and TRBJ2-5; no clear D. The CDR3 covers 12 residues. Trimming took 10 bases from V and 4 from J, leaving 13 bases between them. Germline V gene data show CDR1 as ENHRY and CDR2 as SYGVKD. The DNA for the CDR3 is TGTGCCACCACCCATAGCCCAGAGACCCAGTACTTC. It codes for CATTHSPETQYF.

This chain uses TRBV6-5 with TRBJ2-7, with D perhaps matching TRBD2 (5 bases). Looked up from germline, CDR1 is MNHEY and CDR2 is SVGAGI. This CDR3 is 13 amino acids long. Trimming removed 7 bases at V and 6 bases at J, with 16 bases between. The CDR3 DNA follows: TGTGCCAGCAAATTTCTTGGCGGAGGCGAGCAGTACTTC. It yields the protein CASKFLGGGEQYF.

The CDR3 loop reads CASSSRGLRQETQYF. Written as DNA, the CDR3 is TGTGCCAGCAGCTCGAGGGGGCTCCGGCAAGAGACCCAGTACTTC. The chain has TRBV5-5 and TRBJ2-5; TRBD1 matches 7 bases. This CDR3 has 15 amino acids. CDR1 and CDR2 (germline): SGHKS, YYEKEE (reference sequence). Losses at the gene ends were 3 bases for V and 2 bases for J; bases not matched to a gene: 7. The variable domain in full, with the rest retrieved from reference TRBV5-5 and TRBJ2-5, is DAGVTQSPTHLIKTRGQQVTLRCSPISGHKSVSWYQQVLGQGPQFIFQYYEKEERGRGNFPDRFSARQFPNYSSELNVNALLLGDSALYLCASSSRGLRQETQYFGPGTRLLVL.

CDR3: CAISELGQGRAYF. The CDR3 DNA reads as TGTGCCATCAGTGAACTGGGGCAGGGTCGCGCGTATTTT. The V gene is TRBV10-3, the J gene TRBJ2-3, with D maybe TRBD1 (5 bases). Germline V lookup: CDR1 ENHRY, CDR2 SYGVKD. The CDR3 is 13 residues long. V was clipped by 3 bases and J by 14 bases, with 18 bases between them.

This rearrangement joins TRBV5-1 to TRBJ2-5; 9 bases map to TRBD1. Germline V CDR1 and CDR2: SGHRS, YFSETQ. This CDR3 has 15 residues. Trimming took 1 base from V and 5 from J; bases not matched to a gene: 6. The CDR3 here is CASSLSPGQGETQYF. The CDR3 DNA follows: TGCGCCAGCAGCTTGTCACCTGGACAGGGGGAGACCCAGTACTTC. Filled out from reference TRBV5-1 and TRBJ2-5, the complete variable domain reads KAGVTQTPRYLIKTRGQQVTLSCSPISGHRSVSWYQQTPGQGLQFLFEYFSETQRNKGNFPGRFSGRQFSNSRSEMNVSTLELGDSALYLCASSLSPGQGETQYFGPGTRLLVL.

The chain carries TRBV7-3 and TRBJ2-5; 7 nucleotides line up with TRBD2. Germline V gene lookup returns CDR1 SGHTA and CDR2 FQGTGA. This CDR3 is 13 amino acids long. The J segment lost 3 bases and the V segment lost 5 bases, leaving 3 bases of the junction unmatched. The CDR3 loop is CASSPGGKETQYF. The CDR3 DNA sequence: TGTGCCAGCAGCCCCGGGGGGAAAGAGACCCAGTACTTC.

The V call is TRBV19, the J call TRBJ1-2; the D is unclear. The CDR3 runs 13 residues. V gave up 5 bases and J gave up 2 bases, with 9 bases separating them. From germline, CDR1 is LNHDA and CDR2 SQIVND (reference sequence). This CDR3 reads CASSVAGNYGYTF. The CDR3 DNA reads as TGTGCCAGTAGTGTCGCGGGGAACTATGGCTACACCTTC.

The CDR3 coding sequence is TGCGCCAGCAGCCTCGGGACTAGCGGGATCTACGAGCAGTACTTC. It yields the protein CASSLGTSGIYEQYF. J is TRBJ2-7 and V is TRBV4-1, with TRBD2 matching over 13 bases. Unmatched junction bases numbered 3, after V lost 4 bases and J lost 3 bases. In germline, CDR1 is MGHRA, CDR2 YSYEKL. The CDR3 sequence is 15 residues long.

This clone was detected only once. The V and J genes are TRBV5-1 and TRBJ2-3; no definite D call. Trimming shortened V by 0 bases and J by 3 bases, and 14 bases separated the two germline ends. This CDR3 has 16 residues. Germline values: CDR1 SGHRS, CDR2 YFSETQ. The CDR3 region is CASSLASGLPTDTQYF. CDR3 DNA: TGCGCCAGCAGCTTGGCGTCCGGTTTACCGACAGATACGCAGTATTTT.

This clone was detected only once. The chain carries TRBV18 and TRBJ1-3; TRBD1 matches 8 bases. The CDR3 sequence is 16 residues long. The junction had 8 bases not matched to a gene; V was cut back by 2 bases and J by 5 bases. From germline, CDR1 is KGHSH and CDR2 LQKENI. The CDR3: CASSPIAQGARNTIYF. For the CDR3, the DNA is TGTGCCAGCTCACCAATTGCCCAGGGGGCGAGAAACACCATATATTTT.

The rearrangement uses TRBV30 and TRBJ1-6; a weak D match, TRBD1 (6 bases). This CDR3 has 14 residues. The V and J ends lost 2 bases and 2 bases respectively, with 7 bases between them. The V gene's germline CDR1 is GTSNPN and CDR2 SVGIG (reference sequence). CDR3 in amino acids: CAWSQGTYNSPLHF. The CDR3 DNA follows: TGTGCCTGGAGTCAGGGGACCTATAATTCACCCCTCCACTTT.

The rearrangement joins TRBV11-2 to TRBJ1-2, with 9 positions matching TRBD1. The CDR3 has 17 residues. Germline V gene sequence: CDR1 SGHAT, CDR2 FQNNGV. Trimming cost V 4 bases and J 2 bases; bases outside gene matches: 11. CDR3 sequence reads: CASSSEYRTGVNYGYTF. CDR3 DNA sequence: TGTGCCAGCAGCTCAGAATACCGGACAGGGGTGAACTATGGCTACACCTTC.

The chain uses TRBV9 and TRBJ2-1, with 11 bases lining up with TRBD2. The V and J ends lost 3 bases and 12 bases, in that order; junction bases with no gene match: 8. Germline-derived CDR1 and CDR2 are SGDLS and YYNGEE. The CDR3 has 14 residues. The CDR3 loop reads CASSETSGNTAQFF. For the CDR3, the DNA is TGTGCCAGCAGCGAGACTAGCGGGAATACGGCGCAGTTCTTC.

The table lists this clone with a few counts. The chain links TRBV7-2 to TRBJ2-3; 7 positions match TRBD2. The CDR3 totals 16 residues. Germline CDR1 and CDR2: SGHTA and FQGNSA. V shed 1 base and J 2 bases; nucleotides not matched to a gene: 6. The CDR3 region has the DNA TGTGCCAGCAGCTTAGTAGCGGGTGATTTCACAGATACGCAGTATTTT. It codes for CASSLVAGDFTDTQYF.

The rearrangement links TRBV5-6 to TRBJ2-5; 8 positions agree with TRBD1. The V gene's germline CDR1 is SGHDT and CDR2 YYEEEE. This CDR3 is 15 amino acids long. The V segment lost 4 bases and the J segment 2 bases; nucleotides outside the gene matches: 7. The CDR3 loop reads CASSPGTGIQETQYF. The CDR3 nucleotides read TGTGCCAGCAGCCCCGGGACAGGTATTCAAGAGACCCAGTACTTC.

V gene TRBV28 combines with J gene TRBJ1-1; D is unresolved. There are 12 residues in the CDR3. Trimming shortened V by 6 bases and J by 4 bases, and 9 bases separated the two germline ends. Germline lookup yields CDR1 MDHEN and CDR2 SYDVKM. The CDR3 DNA follows: TGTGCCAGCAGCCGGACTGGCACTGAAGCTTTCTTT. Protein sequence: CASSRTGTEAFF.

V and J are TRBV11-3 and TRBJ2-1, with D maybe TRBD1 (5 bases). The CDR3 has 15 residues. V was cut by 3 bases and J by 5 bases, with 14 bases left in between. Germline-derived CDR1 and CDR2 are SGHNT and YENEEA. CDR3: CASSFDSFSHNEQFF. The CDR3 DNA is TGTGCCAGCAGCTTCGACAGCTTTAGTCACAATGAGCAGTTCTTC.

The table lists this clone with a count of one. The J gene is TRBJ2-7, the V gene TRBV28; the D gene is possibly TRBD2 (6 bases). The CDR3 contains 13 residues. V shed 4 bases and J shed 4 bases, with 11 bases lying between them. Per the germline V gene, CDR1 is MDHEN and CDR2 is SYDVKM. CDR3 amino acids: CASSSRTTYEQYF. For the CDR3, the DNA is TGTGCCAGCAGTTCGCGGACTACTTACGAGCAGTACTTC.

This clone appeared once. The V gene is TRBV27, the J gene TRBJ2-1; maybe TRBD2 (6 bases). This CDR3 region has 15 residues. V lost 6 bases, J lost 8 bases, and 20 bases lay in between. Germline CDR1 MNHEY, CDR2 SMNVEV (reference sequence). The CDR3 sequence: CASREGRTALDEQFF. CDR3 bases: TGTGCCAGCAGGGAGGGTCGAACCGCCCTCGATGAGCAGTTCTTC.